This T cell receptor (beta chain) was observed in a study of beta chain features in type 1 diabetes. All of the isolated RNA was reverse transcribed, so expressed TCRB transcripts were sequenced. Some clones are missing from TCRdb's copy, which holds only in-frame ones; the method was immunoSEQ multiplex PCR. Here the sample spans some 150,000 clones, around 10% being singletons. The CDR3 contains 16 residues. V dropped 0 bases and J dropped 3 bases, with 14 bases sitting between them. Germline lookup yields CDR1 MNHNY and CDR2 SVGAGI (reference sequence). The chain links TRBV6-6 to TRBJ1-2; D uncertain. The sample comprised central memory CD4+ T cells from blood. The sequence came from a man between 18 and 35 years old in good health. The CDR3 is CASSYSTGKGYYGYTF. CDR3 nucleotide sequence: TGTGCCAGCAGTTACTCGACCGGGAAGGGCTACTATGGCTACACCTTC.